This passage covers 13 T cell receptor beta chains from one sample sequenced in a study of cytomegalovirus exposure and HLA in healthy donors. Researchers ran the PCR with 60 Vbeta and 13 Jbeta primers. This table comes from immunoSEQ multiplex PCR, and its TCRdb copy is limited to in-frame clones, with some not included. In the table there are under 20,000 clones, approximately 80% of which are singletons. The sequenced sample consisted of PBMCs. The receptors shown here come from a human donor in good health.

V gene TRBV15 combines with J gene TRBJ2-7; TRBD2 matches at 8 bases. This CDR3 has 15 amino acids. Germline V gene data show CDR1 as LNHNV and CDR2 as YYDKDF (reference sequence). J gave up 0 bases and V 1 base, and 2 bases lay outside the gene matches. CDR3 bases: TGTGCCACCAGCAGAGCGGGGGGGATCTCCTACGAGCAGTACTTC. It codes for CATSRAGGISYEQYF.

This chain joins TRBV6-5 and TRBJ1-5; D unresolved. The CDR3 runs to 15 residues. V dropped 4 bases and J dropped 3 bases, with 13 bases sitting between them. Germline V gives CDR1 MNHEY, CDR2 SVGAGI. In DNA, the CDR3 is TGTGCCAGCAGTTCCCTTTGGGCCCTCAATCAGCCCCAGCATTTT. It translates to CASSSLWALNQPQHF.

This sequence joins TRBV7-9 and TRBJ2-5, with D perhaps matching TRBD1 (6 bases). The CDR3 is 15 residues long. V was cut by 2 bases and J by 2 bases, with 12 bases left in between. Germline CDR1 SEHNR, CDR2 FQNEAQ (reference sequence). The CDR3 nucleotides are TGTGCCAGCAGCTTAATGGGGGCGGCTCAAGAGACCCAGTACTTC. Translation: CASSLMGAAQETQYF.

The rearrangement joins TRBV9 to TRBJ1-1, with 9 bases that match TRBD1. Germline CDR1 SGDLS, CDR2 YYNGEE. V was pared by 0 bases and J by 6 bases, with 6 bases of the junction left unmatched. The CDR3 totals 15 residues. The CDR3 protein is CASSVVGTGSAEAFF. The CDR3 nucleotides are TGTGCCAGCAGCGTAGTTGGGACAGGGTCCGCTGAAGCTTTCTTT.

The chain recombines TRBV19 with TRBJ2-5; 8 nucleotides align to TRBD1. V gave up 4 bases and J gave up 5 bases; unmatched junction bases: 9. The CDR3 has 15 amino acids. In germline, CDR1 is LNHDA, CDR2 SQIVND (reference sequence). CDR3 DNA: TGTGCCAGTAGTACACTCACAGGGGGTAGGGAGACCCAGTACTTC. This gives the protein CASSTLTGGRETQYF.

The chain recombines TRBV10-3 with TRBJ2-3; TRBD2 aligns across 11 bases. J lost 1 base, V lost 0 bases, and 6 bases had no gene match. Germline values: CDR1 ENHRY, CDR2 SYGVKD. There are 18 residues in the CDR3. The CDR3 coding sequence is TGTGCCATCAGTGAGTCTCAGACTAGCGGGATCGGCACAGATACGCAGTATTTT. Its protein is CAISESQTSGIGTDTQYF.

CDR3 nucleotide sequence: TGTGCCAGCTCTAGCGGCGTCTCCTACGAGCAGTACTTC. As protein: CASSSGVSYEQYF. V usage is TRBV19 and J usage is TRBJ2-7; 7 positions match TRBD2. V lost 9 bases to trimming and J lost 0 bases; unmatched junction nucleotides: 5. In germline, CDR1 is LNHDA, CDR2 SQIVND (reference sequence). This CDR3 spans 13 amino acids.

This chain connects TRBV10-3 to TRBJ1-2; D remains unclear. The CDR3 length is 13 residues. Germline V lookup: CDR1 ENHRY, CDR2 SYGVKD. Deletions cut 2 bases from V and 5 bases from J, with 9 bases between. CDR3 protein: CAISEDSDYGYTF. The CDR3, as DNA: TGTGCCATCAGTGAGGATTCAGATTATGGCTACACCTTC.

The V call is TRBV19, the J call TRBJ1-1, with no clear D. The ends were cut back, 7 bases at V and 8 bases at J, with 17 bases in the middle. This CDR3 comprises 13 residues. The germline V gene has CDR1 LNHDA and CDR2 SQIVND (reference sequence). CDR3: CASTPRLGLEAFF. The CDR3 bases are TGTGCCAGTACCCCCAGGTTGGGTCTAGAAGCTTTCTTT.

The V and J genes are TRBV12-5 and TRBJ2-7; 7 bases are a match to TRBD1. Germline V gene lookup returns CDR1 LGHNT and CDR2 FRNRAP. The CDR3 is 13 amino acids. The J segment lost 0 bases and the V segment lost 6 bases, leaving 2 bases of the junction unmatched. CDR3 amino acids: CASGGTVSYEQYF. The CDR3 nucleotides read TGTGCTAGTGGGGGGACAGTCTCCTACGAGCAGTACTTC. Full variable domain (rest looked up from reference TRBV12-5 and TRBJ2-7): DARVTQTPRHKVTEMGQEVTMRCQPILGHNTVFWYRQTMMQGLELLAYFRNRAPLDDSGMPKDRFSAEMPDATLATLKIQPSEPRDSAVYFCASGGTVSYEQYFGPGTRLTVT.

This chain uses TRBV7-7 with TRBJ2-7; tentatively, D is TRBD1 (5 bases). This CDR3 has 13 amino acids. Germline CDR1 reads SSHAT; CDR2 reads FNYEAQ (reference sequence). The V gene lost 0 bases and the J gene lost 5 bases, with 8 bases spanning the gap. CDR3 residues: CASSLADKDEQYF. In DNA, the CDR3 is TGTGCCAGCAGCTTAGCGGACAAGGACGAGCAGTACTTC.

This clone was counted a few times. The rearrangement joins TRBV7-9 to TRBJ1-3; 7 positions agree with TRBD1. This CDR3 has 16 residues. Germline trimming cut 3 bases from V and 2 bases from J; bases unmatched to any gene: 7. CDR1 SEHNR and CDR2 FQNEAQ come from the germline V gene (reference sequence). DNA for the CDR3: TGTGCCAGCAGCTTTCCTTTAACAGGGGCTGGAAACACCATATATTTT. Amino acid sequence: CASSFPLTGAGNTIYF.

The CDR3 coding sequence is TGTGCCAGCAGCCAACGACGACTTGGCTACACCTTC. Translating it yields CASSQRRLGYTF. V is TRBV13 and J is TRBJ1-2; D not certain. The ends were cut back, 5 bases at V and 7 bases at J, with 11 bases in the middle. The CDR3 length is 12 residues. The germline CDR1 and CDR2 sequences are PRHDT and FYEKMQ (reference sequence).